These T cell receptor beta chains were read from a single sample in a study of blood T cell repertoires in COVID-19. Data came from immunoSEQ multiplex PCR; TCRdb stores just in-frame clones and leaves some out. This table holds roughly 300,000 clones, 91% found once. The sequenced sample was peripheral blood. Receptor source: a woman aged 25 to 45 with COVID-19, enrolled during active disease. The CDR3 runs from the conserved cysteine through the conserved F or W. A D gene is named only where the DNA matches it firmly. Clone size is given for some rows only: seen once, a few or many times, or a class if the clone is expanded.

NA	TRBV5-1	TRBJ1-1	NA	CASSLGATGVGNTEAFF	TGCGCCAGCAGCTTGGGGGCCACAGGAGTTGGGAACACTGAAGCTTTCTTT
NA	TRBV21-1	TRBJ2-1	NA	CASSNPGQGAFSYNEQFF	TGTGCCAGCAGCAATCCGGGACAGGGGGCGTTCTCCTACAATGAGCAGTTCTTC
TRBD1	TRBV11-2	TRBJ1-6	NA	CASSLLLSTGGASPLHF	TGTGCCAGCAGCCTACTACTCTCAACAGGGGGTGCTTCACCCCTCCACTTT
TRBD1	TRBV7-9	TRBJ1-6	NA	CASSLTGDGSPLHF	TGTGCCAGCAGCTTAACAGGGGATGGTTCACCCCTCCACTTT
NA	TRBV6-1	TRBJ1-1	NA	CASSDLSRGAFF	TGTGCCAGCAGTGACCTCTCCAGGGGAGCTTTCTTT
TRBD1	TRBV5-1	TRBJ2-1	NA	CASSLLQGSYNEQFF	TGCGCCAGCAGCTTGTTACAGGGGTCCTACAATGAGCAGTTCTTC
NA	TRBV7-9	TRBJ2-2	once	CASPRMEGASGELFF	TGTGCCAGCCCCCGGATGGAGGGGGCATCCGGGGAGCTGTTTTTT
NA	TRBV30	TRBJ2-7	NA	CAWSLGQKSSYEQYF	TGTGCCTGGAGTCTCGGACAGAAGAGTTCCTACGAGCAGTACTTC
NA	TRBV24-1	TRBJ2-1	NA	CATAGTAQYNEQFF	TGTGCCACCGCGGGGACAGCCCAATACAATGAGCAGTTCTTC
NA	TRBV3-1/TRBV3-2	TRBJ1-2	once	CASSRGDGLYGYTF	TGTGCCAGCAGCCGGGGGGACGGACTCTATGGCTACACCTTC
TRBD1	TRBV18	TRBJ1-1	NA	CASSPLDRADTEAFF	TGTGCCAGCTCACCACTGGACAGGGCGGACACTGAAGCTTTCTTT
TRBD1	TRBV29-1	TRBJ2-2	NA	CSVAGGAPGELFF	TGCAGCGTTGCAGGGGGCGCTCCCGGGGAGCTGTTTTTT
TRBD1	TRBV18	TRBJ2-1	NA	CASSPTGGINEQFF	TGTGCCAGCTCACCGACAGGGGGGATCAATGAGCAGTTCTTC
NA	TRBV21-1	TRBJ2-7	NA	CASSPRKDRRVSYEQYF	TGTGCCAGCAGCCCCAGAAAAGACAGAAGGGTATCCTACGAGCAGTACTTC
TRBD2	TRBV7-8	TRBJ2-3	NA	CASSLLAGSTDTQYF	TGTGCCAGCAGCCTACTAGCGGGAAGCACAGATACGCAGTATTTT
NA	TRBV3-1/TRBV3-2	TRBJ1-3	NA	CASSQDGGRSGNTIYF	TGTGCCAGCAGCCAAGATGGTGGGAGATCTGGAAACACCATATATTTT
NA	TRBV3-1/TRBV3-2	TRBJ1-2	NA	CASSQEQGYGYTF	TGTGCCAGCAGCCAAGAACAGGGCTATGGCTACACCTTC
NA	TRBV27	TRBJ1-6	once	CASSPHSDSYHNSPLHF	TGTGCCAGCAGCCCTCACTCGGACAGCTACCATAATTCACCCCTCCACTTT
TRBD2	TRBV29-1	TRBJ2-3	NA	CSVAASGTTDTQYF	TGCAGCGTCGCCGCTAGCGGGACGACAGATACGCAGTATTTT
NA	TRBV10-2	TRBJ2-1	NA	CASSEPFNTLDNEQFF	TGCGCCAGCAGTGAGCCATTCAACACTCTAGACAATGAGCAGTTCTTC
NA	TRBV5-1	TRBJ1-2	NA	CASSLEGSYGYTF	TGCGCCAGCAGCTTGGAAGGGAGCTATGGCTACACCTTC
TRBD2	TRBV10-1	TRBJ2-1	NA	CASSLAGSTYNEQFF	TGCGCCAGCAGTTTAGCGGGATCAACCTACAATGAGCAGTTCTTC
NA	TRBV28	TRBJ1-3	NA	CASSLGQSSGNTIYF	TGTGCCAGCAGTTTAGGGCAAAGCTCTGGAAACACCATATATTTT
TRBD2	TRBV9	TRBJ2-7	NA	CASSVSGTPYEQYF	TGTGCCAGCAGCGTGAGCGGGACCCCCTACGAGCAGTACTTC
NA	TRBV11-3	TRBJ1-1	NA	CASSLGGGGEAFF	TGTGCCAGCAGCTTAGGAGGCGGCGGTGAAGCTTTCTTT
NA	TRBV13	TRBJ2-2	NA	CASSSSQAMVGELFF	TGTGCCAGCAGCTCGTCCCAAGCTATGGTCGGGGAGCTGTTTTTT
NA	TRBV2	TRBJ1-1	NA	CASSLQGYTEAFF	TGTGCCAGCAGTCTACAGGGATACACTGAAGCTTTCTTT
TRBD2	TRBV11-3	TRBJ2-1	NA	CASSSRTSGGSYNEQFF	TGTGCCAGCAGCTCCCGGACTAGCGGGGGCTCCTACAATGAGCAGTTCTTC